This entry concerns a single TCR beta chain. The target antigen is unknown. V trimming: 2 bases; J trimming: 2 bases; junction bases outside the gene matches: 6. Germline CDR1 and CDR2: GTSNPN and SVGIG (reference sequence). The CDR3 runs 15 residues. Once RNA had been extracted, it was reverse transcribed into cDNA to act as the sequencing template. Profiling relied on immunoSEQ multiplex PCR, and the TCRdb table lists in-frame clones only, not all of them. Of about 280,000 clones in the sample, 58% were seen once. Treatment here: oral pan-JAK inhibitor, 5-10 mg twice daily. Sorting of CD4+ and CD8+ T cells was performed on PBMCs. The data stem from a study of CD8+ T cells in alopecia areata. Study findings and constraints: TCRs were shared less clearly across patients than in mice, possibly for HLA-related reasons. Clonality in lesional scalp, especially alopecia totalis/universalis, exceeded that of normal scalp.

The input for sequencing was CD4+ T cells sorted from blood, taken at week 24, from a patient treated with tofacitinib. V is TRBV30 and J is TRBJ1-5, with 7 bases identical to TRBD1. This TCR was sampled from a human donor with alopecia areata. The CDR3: CAWSSQGTGNQPQHF. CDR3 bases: TGTGCCTGGAGTTCACAGGGGACGGGCAATCAGCCCCAGCATTTT. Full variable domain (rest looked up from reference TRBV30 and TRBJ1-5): SQTIHQWPATLVQPVGSPLSLECTVEGTSNPNLYWYRQAAGRGLQLLFYSVGIGQISSEVPQNLSASRPQDRQFILSSKKLLLSDSGFYLCAWSSQGTGNQPQHFGDGTRLSIL.